This note documents a single T cell receptor beta chain sequence. What it recognizes is unknown. The data were taken from a study of cytomegalovirus exposure and HLA in healthy donors. Notes on the study in general: The authors later found HLA-associated TCR beta chains more clonally expanded than equally common others.

This CDR3 is 15 amino acids long. CDR1 and CDR2 from the germline V gene are LNHNV and YYDKDF (reference sequence). The V segment lost 3 bases and the J segment 4 bases; nucleotides outside the gene matches: 5. It was with 60 Vbeta and 13 Jbeta primers that the PCR ran. Libraries were prepared by immunoSEQ multiplex PCR; TCRdb keeps only in-frame clonotypes and omits some of them. Of approximately 200,000 clones listed, 70% to 80% are singletons. The rearrangement uses TRBV15 and TRBJ1-5; 8 positions match TRBD1. The TCR comes from a girl aged 10 to 17 in good health and CMV-seropositive. Sequencing was carried out using PBMCs. CDR3 amino acids: CATSSWTGQNQPQHF. The CDR3 nucleotides read TGTGCCACCAGCAGTTGGACAGGGCAAAATCAGCCCCAGCATTTT.